These 20 T cell receptor beta chains came from one sample sequenced in a study of cytomegalovirus exposure and HLA in healthy donors. In the PCR, 60 Vbeta and 13 Jbeta primers were used. The data were produced by immunoSEQ multiplex PCR, yet TCRdb's version contains in-frame clones alone and is incomplete. The listing contains around 100,000 clones. Material: PBMCs. The receptors shown here come from a middle-aged man in good health and CMV-seronegative.

The gene calls are TRBV6-1 and TRBJ2-5, with D perhaps TRBD2 (7 bases). Judging by the DNA end, TRBJ2-7 fits better; the J call may be wrong. CDR1 is MNHNS and CDR2 is SASEGT in the germline V gene. This CDR3 is 15 amino acids long. CDR3 DNA: TGTGCCAGCTCAGGGGTTCCGGGAGGTGGATACGAGCAGTACTTC. The encoded protein is CASSGVPGGGYEQYF.

The chain has TRBV5-1 and TRBJ2-2; 9 positions agree with TRBD2. The V and J ends lost 0 bases and 5 bases, in that order; junction bases with no gene match: 2. Germline CDR1 and CDR2: SGHRS and YFSETQ. The CDR3 spans 15 residues. CDR3 DNA: TGCGCCAGCAGCTTGGGACTAGCGGAAACCGGGGAGCTGTTTTTT. This gives the protein CASSLGLAETGELFF.

The rearrangement uses TRBV27 and TRBJ1-2; 12 positions match TRBD1. The CDR3 extends over 15 amino acids. J lost 2 bases, V lost 6 bases, and 4 bases had no gene match. Germline CDR1 MNHEY, CDR2 SMNVEV (reference sequence). The CDR3 DNA is TGTGCCAGCAGCTCGGGGACAGGGGGCAACTATGGCTACACCTTC. Translated: CASSSGTGGNYGYTF.

The rearrangement uses TRBV9 and TRBJ2-7, with 8 bases fitting TRBD2. V lost 2 bases to trimming and J lost 5 bases; unmatched junction nucleotides: 3. CDR3 length: 13 residues. CDR1 and CDR2 (germline): SGDLS, YYNGEE. CDR3 sequence (DNA): TGTGCCAGCAGCGTGGGACTAGTTAACGAGCAGTACTTC. Its translation is CASSVGLVNEQYF.

The chain joins TRBV7-9 to TRBJ2-2, with 7 bases that match TRBD2. Germline V gene sequence: CDR1 SEHNR, CDR2 FQNEAQ (reference sequence). The V segment lost 4 bases and the J segment 5 bases; nucleotides outside the gene matches: 7. The length of the CDR3 is 15 residues. The CDR3 DNA follows: TGTGCCAGCAGCTACTGGAACGGGGGGACCGGGGAGCTGTTTTTT. As protein: CASSYWNGGTGELFF.

The rearrangement links TRBV6-5 to TRBJ1-4, with D tentatively TRBD1 (6 bases). This CDR3 has 13 residues. Germline V gene data show CDR1 as MNHEY and CDR2 as SVGAGI. V lost 0 bases to trimming and J lost 8 bases, with 7 bases between them. The CDR3 region is CASSYSTGEKLFF. The CDR3 bases are TGTGCCAGCAGTTACTCGACAGGCGAAAAACTGTTTTTT.

The chain has TRBV4-2 and TRBJ1-4; TRBD1 agrees at 7 bases. CDR1 LGHNA and CDR2 YNFKEQ come from the germline V gene. V was pared by 1 base and J by 0 bases, with 2 bases of the junction left unmatched. This CDR3 comprises 16 residues. In nucleotides, the CDR3 is TGTGCCAGCAGCCAAGCCCAGGGGGCAACTAATGAAAAACTGTTTTTT. Protein sequence: CASSQAQGATNEKLFF.

The chain is built from TRBV28 and TRBJ1-5, with TRBD1 matching over 7 bases. Germline-derived CDR1 and CDR2 are MDHEN and SYDVKM. The CDR3 totals 14 residues. Trimming cost V 9 bases and J 3 bases; bases outside gene matches: 8. Here the CDR3 reads CASTTGVDNQPQHF. CDR3 DNA: TGTGCCAGTACTACAGGGGTGGACAATCAGCCCCAGCATTTT. Full variable domain (rest looked up from reference TRBV28 and TRBJ1-5): DVKVTQSSRYLVKRTGEKVFLECVQDMDHENMFWYRQDPGLGLRLIYFSYDVKMKEKGDIPEGYSVSREKKERFSLILESASTNQTSMYLCASTTGVDNQPQHFGDGTRLSIL.

The genes are TRBV19 and TRBJ2-3, with 7 bases that match TRBD1. The CDR3 runs 18 residues. Germline-derived CDR1 and CDR2 are LNHDA and SQIVND (reference sequence). V gave up 4 bases and J gave up 4 bases; unmatched junction bases: 17. The CDR3 spells CASSTGQIFNLQPDTQYF. DNA for the CDR3: TGTGCCAGTAGTACGGGACAGATCTTCAACCTCCAACCAGATACGCAGTATTTT.

The chain has TRBV19 and TRBJ1-1, with a weak D call TRBD1 (5 bases). Trimming shortened V by 5 bases and J by 10 bases, and 20 bases separated the two germline ends. Per germline, CDR1 LNHDA and CDR2 SQIVND (reference sequence). The CDR3 is 14 amino acids. The CDR3 sequence is CASSSQGVMSIAFF. DNA for the CDR3: TGTGCCAGTAGTTCTCAGGGCGTAATGTCTATAGCTTTCTTT.

The chain joins TRBV7-6 to TRBJ2-2; 10 nucleotides line up with TRBD2. The CDR3 loop spans 19 amino acids. The trim removed 1 base at V and 7 bases at J, leaving 15 bases unmatched. Per the germline V gene, CDR1 is SGHVS and CDR2 is FNYEAQ. CDR3 loop: CASSLEQGALAGASGELFF. The CDR3 DNA follows: TGTGCCAGCAGCTTAGAGCAGGGGGCCCTAGCGGGAGCCAGCGGGGAGCTGTTTTTT.

The chain links TRBV6-1 to TRBJ2-1, with D perhaps matching TRBD2 (5 bases). CDR3 size: 12 residues. Germline CDR1 MNHNS, CDR2 SASEGT. V shed 6 bases and J shed 10 bases, with 13 bases lying between them. The CDR3 DNA reads as TGTGCCAGCAGCGCTTCCCGGAGGGAGCAGTTCTTC. It is translated as CASSASRREQFF.

The chain employs TRBV7-9 and TRBJ1-2, with D tentatively TRBD1 (5 bases). CDR1 SEHNR and CDR2 FQNEAQ come from the germline V gene (reference sequence). The V and J ends lost 1 base and 4 bases respectively, with 13 bases between them. The CDR3 contains 15 residues. The CDR3 sequence: CASSLGATEIYGYTF. In DNA form, the CDR3 reads TGTGCCAGCAGCTTAGGTGCGACAGAGATCTATGGCTACACCTTC.

The V call is TRBV18, the J call TRBJ2-7, with TRBD2 matching 7 bases. The germline gives CDR1 KGHSH, CDR2 LQKENI. This CDR3 is built from 13 residues. Germline trimming cut 8 bases from V and 4 bases from J; bases unmatched to any gene: 8. CDR3 sequence reads: CASQGQGGYEQYF. The CDR3 coding sequence is TGTGCCAGCCAAGGGCAGGGAGGGTACGAGCAGTACTTC.

J is TRBJ2-7 and V is TRBV4-3; 9 bases are shared with TRBD1. V lost 4 bases to trimming and J lost 2 bases; unmatched junction nucleotides: 9. Germline CDR1 LGHNA, CDR2 YSLEER. The length of the CDR3 is 16 residues. This CDR3 is CASSRAGTGSTYEQYF. The CDR3, as DNA: TGCGCCAGCAGCCGGGCCGGGACAGGGTCAACCTACGAGCAGTACTTC.

This chain joins TRBV5-1 and TRBJ2-5; perhaps TRBD2 as D (6 bases). The J call may be wrong; the DNA end is better matched by TRBJ2-7. Germline CDR1 SGHRS, CDR2 YFSETQ. This CDR3 has 15 amino acids. The CDR3 reads CASSLAGEVNYEQYF. CDR3 sequence (DNA): TGCGCCAGCAGCTTGGCTGGGGAGGTGAACTACGAGCAGTACTTC.

The chain uses TRBV7-6 and TRBJ1-4, with TRBD1 matching over 9 bases. The CDR3 consists of 16 residues. Trimming at V came to 2 bases and at J to 4 bases, leaving 5 bases not matched to a gene. From germline, CDR1 is SGHVS and CDR2 FNYEAQ. In DNA form, the CDR3 reads TGTGCCAGCAGCTTACGGACAGGGGAGGATAATGAAAAACTGTTTTTT. Amino acid sequence: CASSLRTGEDNEKLFF.

The V and J genes are TRBV19 and TRBJ2-1; D is perhaps TRBD1 (6 bases). The CDR3 has 12 amino acids. V lost 8 bases and J lost 3, with 8 bases in between. Germline CDR1 and CDR2: LNHDA and SQIVND (reference sequence). CDR3 bases: TGTGCCAGTGGGGACAACTACAATGAGCAGTTCTTC. It translates to CASGDNYNEQFF.

The chain joins TRBV11-2 to TRBJ2-5, with TRBD2 identical over 13 bases. CDR3 length: 17 amino acids. Germline CDR1 reads SGHAT; CDR2 reads FQNNGV. With V trimmed by 5 bases and J by 2 bases, 8 bases remained unmatched. CDR3 nucleotide sequence: TGTGCCAGCAGCCCCGGGACTAGCGGGGTACGTCAAGAGACCCAGTACTTC. Translation gives CASSPGTSGVRQETQYF.

The genes are TRBV23-1 and TRBJ1-1; D unresolved. TRBV23-1 qualifies as an ORF whose function is uncertain. Trimming removed 3 bases at V and 3 bases at J, with 11 bases between. The CDR3 is made up of 14 amino acids. CDR3 sequence: CASSQEGADTEAFF. The CDR3 DNA is TGCGCCAGCAGTCAGGAGGGCGCGGACACTGAAGCTTTCTTT.